The 16 T cell receptor beta chains in this list originate from one sample, sequenced in a study of CD8 T cells in ankylosing spondylitis. A single record per CDR3 protein comes from TCRdb applying MiXCR to the 5' RACE reads. The sample has roughly 240,000 distinct CDR3 sequences; 8.2% are singletons. The sample was blood, either unsorted or a sorted T cell fraction (not recorded which). These receptor sequences come from a female donor with ankylosing spondylitis or in good health (not recorded which).

The J gene is TRBJ2-1, the V gene TRBV6-1, with D perhaps being TRBD1 or TRBD2 (6 bases each). CDR3 length equals 16 residues. Germline lookup yields CDR1 MNHNS and CDR2 SASEGT. Trimming stripped 3 bases from V and 2 bases from J, with 14 bases between. The CDR3 coding sequence is TGTGCCAGCAGTGAGGGGGGCCCCCTACCCTACAATGAGCAGTTCTTC. Protein: CASSEGGPLPYNEQFF.

This clonotype was detected many times. The chain is built from TRBV12-3 or TRBV12-4 and TRBJ2-7; D not resolved. The ends were cut back, 4 bases at V and 7 bases at J, with 14 bases in the middle. The CDR3 sequence is 13 residues long. The CDR3 DNA follows: TGTGCCAGCAGTTCCACCCTGATTGGGGAGCAGTACTTC. Amino acid sequence: CASSSTLIGEQYF.

This clonotype was counted many times. The chain has TRBV27 and TRBJ2-1; unclear D gene. Trimming pared 4 bases from V and 6 bases from J, leaving 10 bases between. The CDR3 is made up of 13 amino acids. Germline CDR1 and CDR2: MNHEY and SMNVEV (reference sequence). The CDR3: CASSSGPFNEQFF. The CDR3 DNA follows: TGTGCCAGCAGTTCCGGCCCTTTCAATGAGCAGTTCTTC.

This clonotype occurred many times. The genes are TRBV20-1 and TRBJ2-3, with 7 bases that match TRBD2. Germline V gives CDR1 DFQATT, CDR2 SNEGSKA (reference sequence). The CDR3 is made up of 11 amino acids. V shed 5 bases, J shed 4 bases, and the junction held 0 bases outside the gene matches. CDR3 DNA: TGCAGTGCTGGGAGGGCAGATACGCAGTATTTT. Its translation is CSAGRADTQYF.

The V gene is TRBV5-6, the J gene TRBJ2-3, with a tentative D call TRBD1 (5 bases). This CDR3 region has 14 residues. V lost 8 bases and J lost 2, with 15 bases in between. Germline loops: CDR1 SGHDT, CDR2 YYEEEE. The CDR3 protein is CARGPRVSTDTQYF. CDR3 nucleotides: TGTGCCAGGGGCCCCAGGGTTTCCACAGATACGCAGTATTTT.

CDR3 region: CASSPGDPFDEKLFF. The CDR3 DNA is TGCGCCAGCAGCCCCGGGGACCCCTTCGATGAAAAACTGTTTTTT. The rearrangement links TRBV5-1 to TRBJ1-4, with a possible D match to TRBD1 (5 bases). The CDR3 length is 15 residues. CDR1 and CDR2 from the germline V gene are SGHRS and YFSETQ. V gave up 4 bases and J gave up 6 bases, with 16 bases separating them.

This clonotype was seen ten or more times. This sequence joins TRBV5-1 and TRBJ2-1; 10 nucleotides align to TRBD2. CDR3 length: 16 amino acids. V lost 0 bases to trimming and J lost 4 bases; unmatched junction nucleotides: 4. CDR1 and CDR2 (germline): SGHRS, YFSETQ. DNA for the CDR3: TGCGCCAGCAGCTTGGAACTAGCGGGATCTTACAATGAGCAGTTCTTC. Protein: CASSLELAGSYNEQFF.

There are many counts of this clonotype. The V and J genes are TRBV29-1 and TRBJ2-2; no definite D call. CDR1 is SQVTM, CDR2 ANQGSEA, per germline. Between the trimmed V and J ends, which lost 5 bases and 0 bases, there was a span of 7 bases. The length of the CDR3 is 13 residues. The CDR3 is CSVQAANTGELFF. CDR3 DNA: TGCAGCGTTCAGGCTGCGAACACCGGGGAGCTGTTTTTT.

This chain links TRBV5-6 with TRBJ2-3; either TRBD1 or TRBD2 may supply D (6 bases each). The CDR3 totals 13 residues. Deletions cut 9 bases from V and 6 bases from J, with 17 bases between. The germline gives CDR1 SGHDT, CDR2 YYEEEE. CDR3 sequence reads: CAMGPGGRDTQYF. The DNA of the CDR3 is TGTGCCATGGGGCCCGGGGGCCGGGATACGCAGTATTTT.

Many counts were recorded for this clonotype. V gene TRBV2 combines with J gene TRBJ2-1; D is unresolved. CDR3 length equals 12 residues. Trimming took 6 bases from V and 5 from J, leaving 8 bases between them. CDR1 and CDR2 (germline): SNHLY, FYNNEI. DNA for the CDR3: TGTGCCAGCAGGCTGTTAAACAATGAGCAGTTCTTC. This translates into CASRLLNNEQFF.

This clonotype was seen repeatedly, ten times or more. The rearrangement links TRBV20-1 to TRBJ2-2; D is unresolved. Germline V CDR1 and CDR2: DFQATT, SNEGSKA (reference sequence). Trimming took off 3 bases at V and 4 bases at J, with 12 bases between the two ends. The CDR3 has 14 amino acids. The CDR3 spells CSASRLVITGELFF. Written as DNA, the CDR3 is TGCAGTGCTAGTAGGCTAGTTATCACCGGGGAGCTGTTTTTT.

This clonotype was picked up many times. The chain joins TRBV20-1 to TRBJ2-7, with a possible D match to TRBD2 (5 bases). CDR1 is DFQATT and CDR2 is SNEGSKA in the germline V gene (reference sequence). The CDR3 contains 20 residues. Trimming stripped 0 bases from V and 0 bases from J, with 27 bases between. The CDR3 reads CSARELSTKGGRPSSYEQYF. As DNA, the CDR3 is TGCAGTGCTAGAGAGCTCTCTACAAAAGGAGGCCGACCTAGCTCCTACGAGCAGTACTTC.

This clonotype was found many times. The chain recombines TRBV20-1 with TRBJ2-3, with D uncertain. V was clipped by 3 bases and J by 5 bases, with 6 bases between them. CDR3 length: 11 residues. Germline CDR1 DFQATT, CDR2 SNEGSKA (reference sequence). The CDR3 reads CSASGRDTQYF. In DNA, the CDR3 is TGCAGTGCTAGTGGGCGAGATACGCAGTATTTT.

This clonotype was seen at least ten times. The chain links TRBV12-3 or TRBV12-4 to TRBJ2-5; 11 nucleotides line up with TRBD2. The CDR3 has 18 residues. Trimming took 7 bases from V and 5 from J; bases not matched to a gene: 18. The CDR3 coding sequence is TGTGCCAGCACCCCCTCCGTCCTACTAGCGGGAGCGGCGGAGACCCAGTACTTC. This encodes CASTPSVLLAGAAETQYF.

This chain uses TRBV5-5 with TRBJ2-7; 8 nucleotides align to TRBD1. CDR1 SGHKS and CDR2 YYEKEE come from the germline V gene (reference sequence). The CDR3 has 15 amino acids. The ends lost 4 bases at V and 0 bases at J; junction bases unmatched: 6. The CDR3 DNA reads as TGTGCCAGCAGCCCGCGACAGGGGAGCTCCTACGAGCAGTACTTC. As protein: CASSPRQGSSYEQYF.

On this clonotype itself: This sequence may be a read error, since a much larger clone differs from it by one base. The chain combines TRBV7-9 with TRBJ1-2; D possibly corresponds to TRBD1 (6 bases). The CDR3 spans 15 residues. V lost 2 bases, J lost 10 bases, and 20 bases lay in between. CDR1 SEHNR and CDR2 FQNEAQ come from the germline V gene (reference sequence). This chain's CDR3 is CASSLTEQGLNDYTF. The CDR3 DNA is TGTGCCAGCAGCTTAACGGAACAGGGTTTGAATGACTACACCTTC.